The 27 T cell receptor beta chains below come from one sample, sequenced in a study of cytomegalovirus exposure and HLA in healthy donors. The PCR ran on 60 Vbeta and 13 Jbeta primers. The protocol was immunoSEQ multiplex PCR, while the TCRdb copy is restricted to in-frame clones and leaves out a portion. The top ten clones hold 6.5% of a sample with about 130,000 clones, approximately 79% of them seen once. Sequencing input: PBMCs. The receptors shown here come from a man in his forties or fifties in good health and CMV-seropositive.

The chain joins TRBV5-6 to TRBJ2-1, with D tentatively TRBD2 (5 bases). The V end lost 3 bases, the J end lost 2 bases, and 15 bases lay between the germline ends. The V gene's germline CDR1 is SGHDT and CDR2 YYEEEE. CDR3 size: 16 residues. CDR3 in DNA: TGTGCCAGCAGCTCCCTTTTACTAGGCCCCTACAATGAGCAGTTCTTC. Its protein is CASSSLLLGPYNEQFF. Full variable domain (rest looked up from reference TRBV5-6 and TRBJ2-1): DAGVTQSPTHLIKTRGQQVTLRCSPKSGHDTVSWYQQALGQGPQFIFQYYEEEERQRGNFPDRFSGHQFPNYSSELNVNALLLGDSALYLCASSSLLLGPYNEQFFGPGTRLTVL.

V is TRBV2 and J is TRBJ1-1; D ambiguous. This CDR3 has 13 amino acids. Trimming left V 10 bases short and J 3 bases short, with 15 bases between. Looked up from germline, CDR1 is SNHLY and CDR2 is FYNNEI. The CDR3 here is CATELEGDTEAFF. CDR3 in DNA: TGTGCCACCGAACTCGAGGGCGACACTGAAGCTTTCTTT.

The gene calls are TRBV30 and TRBJ2-7, with 7 bases lining up with TRBD1. CDR3 length equals 14 residues. Per germline, CDR1 GTSNPN and CDR2 SVGIG (reference sequence). V lost 5 bases and J lost 0; bases outside the gene matches: 7. The chain's CDR3 is CAWEDRPSSYEQYF. The CDR3 DNA follows: TGTGCCTGGGAGGACAGGCCGAGCTCCTACGAGCAGTACTTC. Full variable domain (rest looked up from reference TRBV30 and TRBJ2-7): SQTIHQWPATLVQPVGSPLSLECTVEGTSNPNLYWYRQAAGRGLQLLFYSVGIGQISSEVPQNLSASRPQDRQFILSSKKLLLSDSGFYLCAWEDRPSSYEQYFGPGTRLTVT.

The rearrangement uses TRBV2 and TRBJ2-1; D may be TRBD2 (6 bases). Germline V gene sequence: CDR1 SNHLY, CDR2 FYNNEI. V lost 5 bases and J lost 7, with 12 bases in between. CDR3 length: 13 amino acids. The CDR3 DNA sequence: TGTGCCAGCAGTCCGGGAGTGGGGAATGAGCAGTTCTTC. Its protein product is CASSPGVGNEQFF.

This chain uses TRBV28 with TRBJ2-7, with 7 nucleotides matching TRBD2. V gave up 1 base and J gave up 3 bases; unmatched junction bases: 6. The CDR3 is made up of 15 amino acids. Germline V gene lookup returns CDR1 MDHEN and CDR2 SYDVKM. Here the CDR3 DNA reads TGTGCCAGCAGTTTATCGGCGGGAGACCTCTACGAGCAGTACTTC. It specifies CASSLSAGDLYEQYF.

This clone was counted many times. V and J are TRBV5-1 and TRBJ2-1, with 9 bases aligning to TRBD2. Germline V CDR1 and CDR2: SGHRS, YFSETQ. V was clipped by 3 bases and J by 5 bases; unmatched bases: 24. CDR3 length: 21 residues. The CDR3 DNA reads TGCGCCAGCAGCTACCTACATTCCGGGACTAGCACTCCGGAGGGGGACAATGAGCAGTTCTTC. It codes for CASSYLHSGTSTPEGDNEQFF.

This chain joins TRBV10-3 and TRBJ1-1; 7 positions match TRBD1. The V and J ends lost 6 bases and 5 bases, in that order; junction bases with no gene match: 3. This CDR3 contains 12 residues. Germline CDR1 and CDR2: ENHRY and SYGVKD. The CDR3 coding sequence is TGTGCCATCAGCTACAGGGGAACTGAAGCTTTCTTT. Translated: CAISYRGTEAFF.

The gene calls are TRBV4-1 and TRBJ2-7; 9 bases match TRBD2. Germline assignment: CDR1 MGHRA and CDR2 YSYEKL. The trim removed 1 base at V and 0 bases at J, leaving 1 base unmatched. The CDR3 loop spans 15 amino acids. The CDR3 bases are TGCGCCAGCAGCCAAGGGACTAGCGACTCCTACGAGCAGTACTTC. Residues: CASSQGTSDSYEQYF.

In its sample, this clone was seen a few times. Other DNA sequences of this sample code for an identical CDR3. This chain uses TRBV19 with TRBJ2-7; 8 bases line up with TRBD1. The V segment lost 2 bases and the J segment 3 bases; nucleotides outside the gene matches: 9. There are 16 residues in the CDR3. CDR1 and CDR2 from the germline V gene are LNHDA and SQIVND (reference sequence). The CDR3 coding sequence is TGTGCCAGTAGTATATATGGACAGGGTGCCCACTACGAGCAGTACTTC. Protein product: CASSIYGQGAHYEQYF.

On this clone: Germline and junction disagree at one end, which may indicate a read error. The chain carries TRBV28 and TRBJ1-5; the match to TRBD1 covers 7 bases. CDR1 and CDR2 (germline): MDHEN, SYDVKM. The CDR3 runs 12 residues. The CDR3 DNA reads as TGTGCCAGCCTCTCTCCGGGACAGAGAGTTTTTTTT. The encoded protein is CASLSPGQRVFF.

A single count supports this clone. The chain joins TRBV7-9 to TRBJ2-1, with 8 bases fitting TRBD2. The CDR3 loop spans 14 amino acids. Germline CDR1 and CDR2: SEHNR and FQNEAQ (reference sequence). After removal of 6 bases from V and 9 bases from J, the junction contained 10 bases not matched to a gene. This CDR3 reads CASRHGGRSSEQFF. The CDR3, as DNA: TGTGCCAGCAGACATGGCGGGAGGTCCAGTGAGCAGTTCTTC.

J is TRBJ1-4 and V is TRBV5-1; 8 bases are shared with TRBD1. Germline CDR1 and CDR2: SGHRS and YFSETQ. V trimming: 7 bases; J trimming: 4 bases; junction bases outside the gene matches: 6. The CDR3 length is 14 residues. The CDR3 sequence: CASGTGLINEKLFF. The CDR3 DNA is TGCGCCAGCGGGACAGGCCTCATTAATGAAAAACTGTTTTTT.

This clone was seen just once. The V call is TRBV2, the J call TRBJ2-7; no definite D call. V was shortened by 6 bases and J by 3 bases, with 15 bases between the two germline ends. The CDR3 loop spans 14 amino acids. CDR1 and CDR2 (germline): SNHLY, FYNNEI. CDR3 coding DNA: TGTGCCAGCAGGGCCCTGCTGGGCATCTACGAGCAGTACTTC. Amino acid sequence: CASRALLGIYEQYF.

The V call is TRBV5-1, the J call TRBJ2-5; D is perhaps TRBD2 (5 bases). The germline V gene has CDR1 SGHRS and CDR2 YFSETQ. This CDR3 spans 14 amino acids. V was pared by 0 bases and J by 5 bases, with 11 bases between. CDR3 nucleotide sequence: TGCGCCAGCAGCTTGGCCCAGACTACGGAGACCCAGTACTTC. Its protein is CASSLAQTTETQYF. Based on the CDR3 plus reference TRBV5-1 and TRBJ2-5, the full variable domain is KAGVTQTPRYLIKTRGQQVTLSCSPISGHRSVSWYQQTPGQGLQFLFEYFSETQRNKGNFPGRFSGRQFSNSRSEMNVSTLELGDSALYLCASSLAQTTETQYFGPGTRLLVL.

The J gene is TRBJ2-7, the V gene TRBV28; TRBD2 matches at 11 bases. This CDR3 has 14 amino acids. Trimming cost V 8 bases and J 3 bases; bases outside gene matches: 6. From germline, CDR1 is MDHEN and CDR2 SYDVKM. The CDR3 loop is CASHHTSGGYEQYF. The DNA for the CDR3 is TGTGCCAGCCACCATACTAGCGGGGGCTACGAGCAGTACTTC.

CDR3 amino acids: CASSLTISGRYNEQFF. As DNA, the CDR3 is TGTGCCAGCAGCTTGACGATAAGCGGGAGGTACAATGAGCAGTTCTTC. This chain joins TRBV5-5 and TRBJ2-1; 9 bases map to TRBD2. J was trimmed by 4 bases and V by 1 base; bases with no gene match: 6. CDR3 length equals 16 residues. Germline V gives CDR1 SGHKS, CDR2 YYEKEE (reference sequence).

The V call is TRBV7-9, the J call TRBJ2-6; D may be TRBD1 (6 bases). V lost 4 bases and J 1 base, leaving 14 bases between the germline ends. Per germline, CDR1 SEHNR and CDR2 FQNEAQ (reference sequence). The CDR3 runs to 17 residues. The CDR3 DNA reads as TGTGCCAGCAGCTACAGGGTTCGCCGATCTGGGGCCAACGTCCTGACTTTC. Translating it yields CASSYRVRRSGANVLTF.

This clone was observed a handful of times. This rearrangement joins TRBV2 to TRBJ2-7; D might be TRBD1 (5 bases). Trimming took off 7 bases at V and 0 bases at J, with 13 bases between the two ends. Germline V lookup: CDR1 SNHLY, CDR2 FYNNEI. This CDR3 has 14 residues. The CDR3 is CASTKGDFSYEQYF. DNA for the CDR3: TGTGCCAGCACCAAAGGGGATTTCTCCTACGAGCAGTACTTC.

This chain uses TRBV29-1 with TRBJ2-3, with D hard to call. Trimming left V 6 bases short and J 7 bases short, with 11 bases between. The germline V gene has CDR1 SQVTM and CDR2 ANQGSEA. The length of the CDR3 is 11 residues. CDR3 protein: CSVNPQNTQYF. The DNA for the CDR3 is TGCAGCGTAAATCCGCAGAATACGCAGTATTTT.

The chain carries TRBV5-4 and TRBJ2-2, with 7 bases identical to TRBD1. Germline CDR1 and CDR2: SGHNT and YYREEE (reference sequence). This CDR3 comprises 17 residues. V trimming: 4 bases; J trimming: 2 bases; junction bases outside the gene matches: 11. The CDR3 nucleotides are TGTGCCAGCAGCCCATCGACAGGGCCCGAAAACACCGGGGAGCTGTTTTTT. It specifies CASSPSTGPENTGELFF. Drawing the rest from reference TRBV5-4 and TRBJ2-2, the complete variable domain is ETGVTQSPTHLIKTRGQQVTLRCSSQSGHNTVSWYQQALGQGPQFIFQYYREEENGRGNFPPRFSGLQFPNYSSELNVNALELDDSALYLCASSPSTGPENTGELFFGEGSRLTVL.

V and J are TRBV6-1 and TRBJ2-7; 11 bases are shared with TRBD2. V was pared by 6 bases and J by 3 bases, with 4 bases of the junction left unmatched. This CDR3 contains 14 residues. Germline V gene sequence: CDR1 MNHNS, CDR2 SASEGT. The DNA for the CDR3 is TGTGCCAGCAGCCGCACTAGCGGGAGCTACGAGCAGTACTTC. The encoded protein is CASSRTSGSYEQYF.

The DNA for the CDR3 is TGCGCCAGCAGCTTGGTTGCGGGCCTAGATACGCAGTATTTT. The encoded protein is CASSLVAGLDTQYF. The chain joins TRBV5-1 to TRBJ2-3, with D perhaps matching TRBD2 (5 bases). The CDR3 has 14 amino acids. Germline values: CDR1 SGHRS, CDR2 YFSETQ. V was cut by 0 bases and J by 5 bases, with 10 bases left in between.

This chain links TRBV5-1 with TRBJ2-3, with D perhaps matching TRBD1 (6 bases). The CDR3 spans 14 residues. CDR1 SGHRS and CDR2 YFSETQ come from the germline V gene. V lost 4 bases to trimming and J lost 4 bases, with 13 bases between them. CDR3 coding DNA: TGCGCCAGCAGCCAAGGGGGTTCAGCAGATACGCAGTATTTT. Translated, it gives CASSQGGSADTQYF.

This clone was recorded once. The rearrangement joins TRBV6-1 to TRBJ1-1; possible D gene TRBD1, 6 bases. The CDR3 length is 15 residues. V was pared by 11 bases and J by 1 base, with 20 bases between. The V gene's germline CDR1 is MNHNS and CDR2 SASEGT. The CDR3 sequence is CAGSLGGGGNTEAFF. In DNA form, the CDR3 reads TGTGCCGGTTCGCTTGGGGGGGGCGGGAACACTGAAGCTTTCTTT.

V and J are TRBV5-4 and TRBJ2-6; TRBD1 agrees at 11 bases. Looked up from germline, CDR1 is SGHNT and CDR2 is YYREEE (reference sequence). CDR3 length equals 17 residues. V gave up 0 bases and J gave up 4 bases; unmatched junction bases: 3. The CDR3 DNA reads as TGTGCCAGCAGCTTGGGGGACAGGGGGACCGGGGCCAACGTCCTGACTTTC. Translating it yields CASSLGDRGTGANVLTF.

This chain uses TRBV19 with TRBJ1-4, with TRBD1 matching over 12 bases. The CDR3 runs to 13 residues. Germline-derived CDR1 and CDR2 are LNHDA and SQIVND (reference sequence). Losses at the gene ends were 10 bases for V and 8 bases for J; bases not matched to a gene: 5. The CDR3 nucleotides are TGTGCCACCTGGGACAGGGGGCGCGAAAAACTGTTTTTT. The encoded protein is CATWDRGREKLFF.

V and J are TRBV30 and TRBJ1-2; D is unresolved. The V end lost 0 bases, the J end lost 0 bases, and 8 bases lay between the germline ends. Looked up from germline, CDR1 is GTSNPN and CDR2 is SVGIG (reference sequence). This CDR3 spans 14 amino acids. The CDR3 is CAWSVGNANYGYTF. The CDR3 DNA sequence: TGTGCCTGGAGTGTCGGGAACGCTAACTATGGCTACACCTTC.